This is a list of T cell receptor beta chains from one sample in a study of CD8 T cells in Susac syndrome. TCRdb analysed the immunoSEQ multiplex PCR reads with MiXCR anew, one entry per CDR3 protein. The sample lists 150,000 or so distinct CDR3 sequences, just under 95% seen once, with around 0.21% in the top ten. The sequenced material came from CD8+ T cells from PBMCs. These receptors were taken from a human donor with multiple sclerosis. Both conserved end residues are part of each CDR3. The D gene is left open where the match is weak. Rows may omit the clone size; those that give it use once, few, many or a size class.

- | TRBJ2-7 | - | TRBV20-1 | CSARDRWGSYEQYF | TGCAGTGCTAGAGATCGGTGGGGCAGCTACGAGCAGTACTTC
- | TRBJ2-7 | - | TRBV15 | CATSRPFSEQYF | TGTGCCACCAGCAGACCTTTTAGCGAGCAGTACTTC
- | TRBJ1-5 | - | TRBV20-1 | CSASPRDNLNQPQHF | TGCAGTGCCAGCCCCCGGGACAATCTCAATCAGCCCCAGCATTTT
- | TRBJ2-7 | - | TRBV29-1 | CSVEAASSYEQYF | TGCAGCGTTGAAGCCGCTTCCTCCTACGAGCAGTACTTC
once | TRBJ2-7 | - | TRBV3-1 | CASSREWGAGDEQYF | TGTGCCAGCAGCCGAGAATGGGGCGCAGGGGACGAGCAGTACTTC
- | TRBJ2-1 | - | TRBV7-9 | CASSLGFEEQFF | TGTGCCAGCAGCTTAGGGTTCGAAGAGCAGTTCTTC
- | TRBJ2-2 | - | TRBV15 | CATSARTNTGELFF | TGTGCCACCAGCGCCAGGACGAACACCGGGGAGCTGTTTTTT
- | TRBJ1-2 | - | TRBV9 | CASSARDGYTF | TGTGCCAGCAGTGCCCGGGATGGCTACACCTTC
once | TRBJ2-1 | TRBD1 | TRBV7-9 | CASSPLGQGHNEQFF | TGTGCCAGCAGCCCACTGGGACAGGGACACAATGAGCAGTTCTTC
- | TRBJ1-1 | - | TRBV13 | CASSGAYTEAFF | TGTGCCAGCAGCGGAGCCTATACTGAAGCTTTCTTT
- | TRBJ2-7 | - | TRBV30 | CAWRQGYEQYF | TGTGCCTGGCGTCAGGGGTACGAGCAGTACTTC
- | TRBJ2-1 | - | TRBV3-1 | CASSQGLGLGNEQFF | TGTGCCAGCAGCCAAGGGCTAGGCTTAGGCAATGAGCAGTTCTTC
- | TRBJ1-1 | - | TRBV29-1 | CSVDVNNMNTEAFF | TGCAGCGTTGATGTCAACAACATGAACACTGAAGCTTTCTTT
- | TRBJ1-2 | - | TRBV12-3/TRBV12-4 | CASSPSGSSVGDPYGYTF | TGTGCCAGCAGTCCTTCCGGCTCATCTGTAGGGGACCCCTATGGCTACACCTTC
- | TRBJ2-1 | - | TRBV20-1 | CSARQGNEQFF | TGCAGTGCTAGACAAGGCAATGAGCAGTTCTTC
- | TRBJ2-7 | TRBD1 | TRBV3-1 | CASSDRVYYEQYF | TGTGCCAGCAGCGACAGGGTTTACTACGAGCAGTACTTC
- | TRBJ2-7 | - | TRBV5-6 | CASSLEREQYF | TGTGCCAGCAGCTTGGAGCGCGAGCAGTACTTC
once | TRBJ2-7 | TRBD1 | TRBV13 | CASSFRGTGDHEQYF | TGTGCCAGCAGCTTTAGGGGGACAGGGGACCACGAGCAGTACTTC
- | TRBJ2-7 | - | TRBV5-1 | CASSPHRDLEDYEQYF | TGCGCCAGCAGCCCGCACCGGGACCTGGAGGACTACGAGCAGTACTTC
- | TRBJ2-6 | - | TRBV30 | CAWRKVDTYSGANVLTF | TGTGCCTGGAGGAAGGTAGATACATACTCTGGGGCCAACGTCCTGACTTTC
- | TRBJ2-1 | TRBD2 | TRBV30 | CAWSSPTSGGVKEQFF | TGTGCCTGGAGTTCCCCTACTAGCGGGGGGGTGAAGGAGCAGTTCTTC
- | TRBJ2-3 | - | TRBV12-3/TRBV12-4 | CASSPGQYSTDTQYF | TGTGCCAGCAGCCCCGGGCAGTATAGCACAGATACGCAGTATTTT
- | TRBJ2-7 | TRBD2 | TRBV4-3 | CASSLLASGVYEQYF | TGCGCCAGCAGCCTCCTGGCGAGCGGGGTTTACGAGCAGTACTTC